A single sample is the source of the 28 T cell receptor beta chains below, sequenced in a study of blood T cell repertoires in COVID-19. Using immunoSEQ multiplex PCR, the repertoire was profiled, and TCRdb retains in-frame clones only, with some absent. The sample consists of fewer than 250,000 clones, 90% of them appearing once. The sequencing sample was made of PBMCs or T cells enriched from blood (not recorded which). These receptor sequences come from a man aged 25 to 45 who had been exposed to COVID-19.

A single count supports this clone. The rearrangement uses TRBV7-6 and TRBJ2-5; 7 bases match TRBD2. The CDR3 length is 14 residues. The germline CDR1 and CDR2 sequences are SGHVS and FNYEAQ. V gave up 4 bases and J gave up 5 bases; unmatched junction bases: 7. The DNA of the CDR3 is TGTGCCAGCAGCTCCTTGGGGGGGAAGGAGACCCAGTACTTC. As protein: CASSSLGGKETQYF.

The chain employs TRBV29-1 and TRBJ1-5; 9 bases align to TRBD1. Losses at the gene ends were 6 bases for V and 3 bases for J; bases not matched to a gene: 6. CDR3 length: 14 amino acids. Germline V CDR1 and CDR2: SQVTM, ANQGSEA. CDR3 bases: TGCAGCGTCCAAGGGACAGGGAACAATCAGCCCCAGCATTTT. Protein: CSVQGTGNNQPQHF.

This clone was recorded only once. The CDR3 DNA follows: TGTGCCAGCAGCTTAGGGTTGGGGGACAGTAACACTGAAGCTTTCTTT. Translated, it gives CASSLGLGDSNTEAFF. J is TRBJ1-1 and V is TRBV11-2; 7 positions match TRBD1. Germline V gives CDR1 SGHAT, CDR2 FQNNGV. With V trimmed by 1 base and J by 2 bases, 7 bases remained unmatched. CDR3 size: 16 residues.

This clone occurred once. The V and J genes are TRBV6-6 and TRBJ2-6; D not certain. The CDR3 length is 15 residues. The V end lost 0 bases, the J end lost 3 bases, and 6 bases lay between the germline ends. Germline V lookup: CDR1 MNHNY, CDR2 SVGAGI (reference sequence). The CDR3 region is CASSYSSFGANVLTF. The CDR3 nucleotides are TGTGCCAGCAGTTACTCGAGTTTTGGGGCCAACGTCCTGACTTTC.

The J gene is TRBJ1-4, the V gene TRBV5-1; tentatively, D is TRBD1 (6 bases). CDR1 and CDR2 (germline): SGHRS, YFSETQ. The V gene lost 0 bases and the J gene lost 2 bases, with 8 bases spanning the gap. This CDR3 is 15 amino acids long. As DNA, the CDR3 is TGCGCCAGCAGCTTGGCCCAGGGGACTAATGAAAAACTGTTTTTT. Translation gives CASSLAQGTNEKLFF.

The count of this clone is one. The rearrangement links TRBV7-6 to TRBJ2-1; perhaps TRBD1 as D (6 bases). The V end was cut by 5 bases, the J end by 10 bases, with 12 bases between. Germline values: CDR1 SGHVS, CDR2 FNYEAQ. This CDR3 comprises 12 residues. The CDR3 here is CASSNREREQFF. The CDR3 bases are TGTGCCAGCAGCAACAGGGAACGCGAGCAGTTCTTC.

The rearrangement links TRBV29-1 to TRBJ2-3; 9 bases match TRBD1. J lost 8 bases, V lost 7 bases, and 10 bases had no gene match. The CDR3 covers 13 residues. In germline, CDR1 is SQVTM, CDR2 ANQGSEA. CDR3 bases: TGCAGCGCTCTTAGGACAGGGGCCCCTACGCAGTATTTT. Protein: CSALRTGAPTQYF.

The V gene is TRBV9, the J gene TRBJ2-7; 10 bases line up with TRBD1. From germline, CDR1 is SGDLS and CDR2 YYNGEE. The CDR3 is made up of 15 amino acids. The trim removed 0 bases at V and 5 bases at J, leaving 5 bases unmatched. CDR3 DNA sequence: TGTGCCAGCAGCGTAGGGGACAGGGGTTTCCACGAGCAGTACTTC. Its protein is CASSVGDRGFHEQYF. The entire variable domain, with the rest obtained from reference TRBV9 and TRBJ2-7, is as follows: DSGVTQTPKHLITATGQRVTLRCSPRSGDLSVYWYQQSLDQGLQFLIQYYNGEERAKGNILERFSAQQFPDLHSELNLSSLELGDSALYFCASSVGDRGFHEQYFGPGTRLTVT.

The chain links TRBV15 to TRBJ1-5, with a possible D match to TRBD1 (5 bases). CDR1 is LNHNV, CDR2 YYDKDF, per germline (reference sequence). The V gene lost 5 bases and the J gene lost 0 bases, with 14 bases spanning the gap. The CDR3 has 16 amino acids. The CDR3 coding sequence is TGTGCCACCAGCCGAGGACATGCAAATAGCAATCAGCCCCAGCATTTT. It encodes CATSRGHANSNQPQHF.

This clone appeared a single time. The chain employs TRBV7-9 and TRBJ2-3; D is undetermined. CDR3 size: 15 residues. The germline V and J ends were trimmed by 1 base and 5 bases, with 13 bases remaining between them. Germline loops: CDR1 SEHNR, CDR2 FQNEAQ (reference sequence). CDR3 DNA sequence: TGTGCCAGCAGCTTAGGGGCAGTCGAGAGAGATACGCAGTATTTT. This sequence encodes CASSLGAVERDTQYF.

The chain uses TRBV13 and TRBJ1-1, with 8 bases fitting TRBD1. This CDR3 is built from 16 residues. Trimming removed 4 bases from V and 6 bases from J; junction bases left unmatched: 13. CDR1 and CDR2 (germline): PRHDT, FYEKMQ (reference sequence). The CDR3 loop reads CASSSSPTGVGAEAFF. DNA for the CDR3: TGTGCCAGCAGCTCCTCCCCGACAGGGGTTGGGGCTGAAGCTTTCTTT.

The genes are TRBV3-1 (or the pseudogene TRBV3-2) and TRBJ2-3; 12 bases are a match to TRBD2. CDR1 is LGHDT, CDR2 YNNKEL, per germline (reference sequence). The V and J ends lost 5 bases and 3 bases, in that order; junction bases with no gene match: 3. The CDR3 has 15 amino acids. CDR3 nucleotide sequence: TGTGCCAGCAGCGCTAGCGGGGGGGCAACAGATACGCAGTATTTT. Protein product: CASSASGGATDTQYF.

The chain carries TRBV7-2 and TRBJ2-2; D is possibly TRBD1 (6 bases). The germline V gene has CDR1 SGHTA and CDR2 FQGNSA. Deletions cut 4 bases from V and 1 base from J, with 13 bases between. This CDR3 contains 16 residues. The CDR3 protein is CASSYPGHWNTGELFF. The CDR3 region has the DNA TGTGCCAGCAGCTACCCGGGACACTGGAACACCGGGGAGCTGTTTTTT.

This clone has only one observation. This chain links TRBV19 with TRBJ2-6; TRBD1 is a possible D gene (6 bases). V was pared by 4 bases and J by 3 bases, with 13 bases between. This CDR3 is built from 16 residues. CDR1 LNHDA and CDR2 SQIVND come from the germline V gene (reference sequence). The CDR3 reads CASSSRGGGGANVLTF. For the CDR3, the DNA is TGTGCCAGTAGTAGCAGGGGCGGTGGTGGGGCCAACGTCCTGACTTTC.

The CDR3 DNA follows: TGTGCCAGCAGCCAGGTCGCCAAAAACATTCAGTACTTC. Protein product: CASSQVAKNIQYF. The chain uses TRBV5-4 and TRBJ2-4; D unclear. V gave up 4 bases and J gave up 1 base, with 6 bases separating them. From germline, CDR1 is SGHNT and CDR2 YYREEE (reference sequence). The CDR3 has 13 amino acids.

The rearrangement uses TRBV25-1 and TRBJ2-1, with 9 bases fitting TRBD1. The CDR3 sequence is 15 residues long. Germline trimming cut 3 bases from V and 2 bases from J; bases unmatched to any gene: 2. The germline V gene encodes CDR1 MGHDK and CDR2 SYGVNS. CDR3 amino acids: CASSEGTGPYNEQFF. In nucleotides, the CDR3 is TGTGCCAGCAGTGAGGGGACAGGGCCCTACAATGAGCAGTTCTTC.

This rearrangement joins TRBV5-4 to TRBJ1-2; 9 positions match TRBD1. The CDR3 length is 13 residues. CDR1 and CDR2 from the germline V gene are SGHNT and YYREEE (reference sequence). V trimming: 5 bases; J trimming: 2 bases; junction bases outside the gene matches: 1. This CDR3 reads CASSGTGNYGYTF. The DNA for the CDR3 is TGTGCCAGCAGTGGGACAGGGAACTATGGCTACACCTTC.

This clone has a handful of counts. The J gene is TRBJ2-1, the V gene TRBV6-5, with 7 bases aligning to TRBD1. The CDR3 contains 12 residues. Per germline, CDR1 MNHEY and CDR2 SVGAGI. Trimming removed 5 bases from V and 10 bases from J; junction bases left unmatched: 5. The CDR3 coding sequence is TGTGCCAGCAGTCTCGACAGGGCCGAGCAGTTCTTC. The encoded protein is CASSLDRAEQFF.

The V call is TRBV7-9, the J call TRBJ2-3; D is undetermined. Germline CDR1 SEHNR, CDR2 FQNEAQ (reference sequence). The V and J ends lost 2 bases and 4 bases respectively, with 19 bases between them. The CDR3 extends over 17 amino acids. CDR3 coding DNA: TGTGCCAGCAGCTTAAGTCCGGCCAGGTCAACGCCAGATACGCAGTATTTT. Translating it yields CASSLSPARSTPDTQYF.

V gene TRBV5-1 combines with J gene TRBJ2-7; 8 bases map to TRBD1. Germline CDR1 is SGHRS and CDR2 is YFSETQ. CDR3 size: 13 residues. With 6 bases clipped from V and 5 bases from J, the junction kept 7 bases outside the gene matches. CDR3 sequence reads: CASNGQGVNEQYF. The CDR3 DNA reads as TGCGCCAGCAACGGACAGGGTGTAAACGAGCAGTACTTC.

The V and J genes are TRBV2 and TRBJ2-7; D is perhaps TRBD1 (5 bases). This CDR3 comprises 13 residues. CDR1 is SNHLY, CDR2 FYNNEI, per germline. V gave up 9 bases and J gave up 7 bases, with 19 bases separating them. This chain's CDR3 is CASEGVRLSEQYF. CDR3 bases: TGTGCCAGTGAAGGGGTTCGCCTATCGGAGCAGTACTTC.

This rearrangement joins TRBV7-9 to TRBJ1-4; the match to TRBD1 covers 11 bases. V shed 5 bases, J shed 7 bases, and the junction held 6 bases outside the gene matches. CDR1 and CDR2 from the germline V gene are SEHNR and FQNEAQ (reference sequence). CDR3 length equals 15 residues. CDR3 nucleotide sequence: TGTGCCAGCAGCCGGGACAGGGGGGAGAGTGAAAAACTGTTTTTT. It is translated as CASSRDRGESEKLFF.

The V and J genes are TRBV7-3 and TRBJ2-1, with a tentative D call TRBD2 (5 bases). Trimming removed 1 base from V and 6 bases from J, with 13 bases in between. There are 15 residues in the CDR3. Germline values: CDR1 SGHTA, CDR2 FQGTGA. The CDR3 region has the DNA TGTGCCAGCAGCTTAAGCTTTACTGCGGGCAATGAGCAGTTCTTC. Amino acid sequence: CASSLSFTAGNEQFF.

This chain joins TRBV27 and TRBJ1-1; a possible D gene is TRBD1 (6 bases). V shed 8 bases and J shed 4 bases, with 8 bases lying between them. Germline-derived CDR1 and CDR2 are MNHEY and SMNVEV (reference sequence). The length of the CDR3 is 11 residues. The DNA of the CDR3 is TGTGCCAGCCTCAGGGGCACTGAAGCTTTCTTT. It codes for CASLRGTEAFF.

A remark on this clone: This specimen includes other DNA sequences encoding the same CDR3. The CDR3 protein is CASSVAGGRTDTQYF. The CDR3 DNA reads as TGTGCCAGCAGCGTAGCGGGGGGGCGAACAGATACGCAGTATTTT. The J gene is TRBJ2-3, the V gene TRBV9, with 8 positions matching TRBD2. V lost 0 bases and J lost 3; bases outside the gene matches: 3. Germline V gene sequence: CDR1 SGDLS, CDR2 YYNGEE. The CDR3 contains 15 residues.

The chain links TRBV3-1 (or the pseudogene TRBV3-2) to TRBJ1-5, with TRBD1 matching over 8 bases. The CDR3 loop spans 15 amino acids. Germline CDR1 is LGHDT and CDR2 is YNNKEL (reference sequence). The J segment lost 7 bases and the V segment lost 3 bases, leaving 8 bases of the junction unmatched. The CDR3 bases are TGTGCCAGCAGCCAGGGCCGGACAGGGAGACAGCCCCAGCATTTT. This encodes CASSQGRTGRQPQHF.

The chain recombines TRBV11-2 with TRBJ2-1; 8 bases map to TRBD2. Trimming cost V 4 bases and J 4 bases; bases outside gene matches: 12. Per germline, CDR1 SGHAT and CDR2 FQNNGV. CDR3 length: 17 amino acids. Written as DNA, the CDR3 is TGTGCCAGCAGCTCCTTGGGGGGTCTAGCGGGTTACAATGAGCAGTTCTTC. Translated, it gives CASSSLGGLAGYNEQFF.

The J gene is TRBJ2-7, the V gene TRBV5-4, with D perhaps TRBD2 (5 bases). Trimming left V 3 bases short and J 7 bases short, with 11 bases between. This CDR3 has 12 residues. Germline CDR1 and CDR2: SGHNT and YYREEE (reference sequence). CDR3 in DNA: TGTGCCAGCAGCTGGACTCCGGGTGAGCAGTACTTC. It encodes CASSWTPGEQYF.